The rows below give T cell receptor beta chains drawn from one sample of a study of vaccination effects on CD4 cells after COVID-19. Assay used: immunoSEQ multiplex PCR; TCRdb lists only in-frame clones, some missing. This table holds approximately 30,000 clones, 83% found once. The antigens of these receptors remain unknown. The sample here was CD4+ T cells from PBMCs cultured with HCoV-NL63 spike peptides, taken after COVID-19 vaccination. These receptors were obtained from a human donor who received a COVID-19 vaccine. Some clones in this sample may be carry-over from other donors' samples. Both conserved end residues are part of each CDR3. Each record gives: J gene, clone size, D gene, V gene, CDR3 protein, CDR3 DNA. A D gene is named only where the DNA matches it firmly. Expanded clones are given a class, and other clones once, few, many or no size at all.

TRBJ1-2,.,.,TRBV7-8,CASSFGTHSIIYGYTF,TGTGCCAGCAGCTTTGGGACACATTCTATAATATATGGCTACACCTTC
TRBJ1-2,.,.,TRBV10-3,CAISDRQASGGYTF,TGTGCCATCAGTGATCGACAGGCCTCGGGTGGCTACACCTTC
TRBJ1-6,.,.,TRBV27,CASSRLTNSPLHF,TGTGCCAGCAGCCGCCTGACCAATTCACCCCTCCACTTT
TRBJ2-3,.,TRBD2,TRBV4-1,CASSAVLAGAPDTQYF,TGCGCCAGCAGCGCGGTTTTAGCGGGGGCCCCAGATACGCAGTATTTT
TRBJ2-2,once,TRBD2,TRBV7-2,CASSWDSGRSGELFF,TGTGCCAGCAGCTGGGACAGCGGGAGGTCCGGGGAGCTGTTTTTT
TRBJ2-3,.,.,TRBV5-1,CASSPGWGSRTDTQYF,TGCGCCAGCAGCCCAGGATGGGGTTCGAGGACAGATACGCAGTATTTT
TRBJ1-4,.,.,TRBV7-2,CASSLVATTNEKLFF,TGTGCCAGCAGCTTAGTGGCAACAACTAATGAAAAACTGTTTTTT
TRBJ2-5,.,TRBD2,TRBV5-1,CASSDNSGEKETQYF,TGCGCCAGCTCAGATAATAGCGGGGAAAAAGAGACCCAGTACTTC
TRBJ1-6,.,.,TRBV18,CASSPLGANSYNSPLHF,TGTGCCAGCTCACCGTTAGGGGCGAACTCCTATAATTCACCCCTCCACTTT
TRBJ2-3,.,.,TRBV6-5,CASSYVGRATDTQYF,TGTGCCAGCAGTTACGTGGGACGGGCCACAGATACGCAGTATTTT
TRBJ2-5,.,.,TRBV5-1,CASSLEGSETQYF,TGCGCCAGCAGCTTGGAGGGGTCGGAGACCCAGTACTTC
TRBJ1-1,.,.,TRBV5-1,CASKPGLNTEAFF,TGCGCCAGCAAGCCGGGATTGAACACTGAAGCTTTCTTT
TRBJ2-2,.,.,TRBV25-1,CASSDPGRTGELFF,TGTGCCAGCAGTGATCCGGGAAGGACCGGGGAGCTGTTTTTT
TRBJ2-2,.,TRBD1,TRBV11-3,CASSVGTGLNTGELFF,TGTGCCAGCAGTGTCGGGACAGGCCTTAACACCGGGGAGCTGTTTTTT
TRBJ2-3,.,.,TRBV5-1,CASSFNSRDAGTDTQYF,TGCGCCAGCAGCTTTAATAGTCGGGACGCGGGCACAGATACGCAGTATTTT
TRBJ1-1,.,TRBD1,TRBV6-6,CASKQGARTEAFF,TGTGCCAGCAAGCAGGGGGCGCGGACTGAAGCTTTCTTT
TRBJ2-2,few,.,TRBV14,CASSHSRLNTGELFF,TGTGCCAGCAGCCATAGTAGGCTTAACACCGGGGAGCTGTTTTTT
TRBJ1-1,.,TRBD1,TRBV5-1,CASSSGTVENTEAFF,TGCGCCAGCAGCTCCGGGACAGTAGAGAACACTGAAGCTTTCTTT
TRBJ1-4,.,.,TRBV5-1,CASSLSRGANEKLFF,TGCGCCAGCAGCTTGAGCAGGGGCGCGAATGAAAAACTGTTTTTT
TRBJ1-4,.,.,TRBV19,CASSREYSEKLFF,TGTGCCAGTAGTAGGGAGTATTCTGAAAAACTGTTTTTT
TRBJ1-5,few,TRBD1,TRBV7-9,CASSRTGNQPQHF,TGTGCCAGCAGCCGGACAGGGAATCAGCCCCAGCATTTT
TRBJ2-3,.,.,TRBV9,CASSLRLMQDTQYF,TGTGCCAGCAGCTTGAGACTGATGCAGGATACGCAGTATTTT
TRBJ2-1,.,.,TRBV7-2,CASSLERTVRANEQFF,TGTGCCAGCAGCTTAGAACGGACAGTCAGGGCAAATGAGCAGTTCTTC